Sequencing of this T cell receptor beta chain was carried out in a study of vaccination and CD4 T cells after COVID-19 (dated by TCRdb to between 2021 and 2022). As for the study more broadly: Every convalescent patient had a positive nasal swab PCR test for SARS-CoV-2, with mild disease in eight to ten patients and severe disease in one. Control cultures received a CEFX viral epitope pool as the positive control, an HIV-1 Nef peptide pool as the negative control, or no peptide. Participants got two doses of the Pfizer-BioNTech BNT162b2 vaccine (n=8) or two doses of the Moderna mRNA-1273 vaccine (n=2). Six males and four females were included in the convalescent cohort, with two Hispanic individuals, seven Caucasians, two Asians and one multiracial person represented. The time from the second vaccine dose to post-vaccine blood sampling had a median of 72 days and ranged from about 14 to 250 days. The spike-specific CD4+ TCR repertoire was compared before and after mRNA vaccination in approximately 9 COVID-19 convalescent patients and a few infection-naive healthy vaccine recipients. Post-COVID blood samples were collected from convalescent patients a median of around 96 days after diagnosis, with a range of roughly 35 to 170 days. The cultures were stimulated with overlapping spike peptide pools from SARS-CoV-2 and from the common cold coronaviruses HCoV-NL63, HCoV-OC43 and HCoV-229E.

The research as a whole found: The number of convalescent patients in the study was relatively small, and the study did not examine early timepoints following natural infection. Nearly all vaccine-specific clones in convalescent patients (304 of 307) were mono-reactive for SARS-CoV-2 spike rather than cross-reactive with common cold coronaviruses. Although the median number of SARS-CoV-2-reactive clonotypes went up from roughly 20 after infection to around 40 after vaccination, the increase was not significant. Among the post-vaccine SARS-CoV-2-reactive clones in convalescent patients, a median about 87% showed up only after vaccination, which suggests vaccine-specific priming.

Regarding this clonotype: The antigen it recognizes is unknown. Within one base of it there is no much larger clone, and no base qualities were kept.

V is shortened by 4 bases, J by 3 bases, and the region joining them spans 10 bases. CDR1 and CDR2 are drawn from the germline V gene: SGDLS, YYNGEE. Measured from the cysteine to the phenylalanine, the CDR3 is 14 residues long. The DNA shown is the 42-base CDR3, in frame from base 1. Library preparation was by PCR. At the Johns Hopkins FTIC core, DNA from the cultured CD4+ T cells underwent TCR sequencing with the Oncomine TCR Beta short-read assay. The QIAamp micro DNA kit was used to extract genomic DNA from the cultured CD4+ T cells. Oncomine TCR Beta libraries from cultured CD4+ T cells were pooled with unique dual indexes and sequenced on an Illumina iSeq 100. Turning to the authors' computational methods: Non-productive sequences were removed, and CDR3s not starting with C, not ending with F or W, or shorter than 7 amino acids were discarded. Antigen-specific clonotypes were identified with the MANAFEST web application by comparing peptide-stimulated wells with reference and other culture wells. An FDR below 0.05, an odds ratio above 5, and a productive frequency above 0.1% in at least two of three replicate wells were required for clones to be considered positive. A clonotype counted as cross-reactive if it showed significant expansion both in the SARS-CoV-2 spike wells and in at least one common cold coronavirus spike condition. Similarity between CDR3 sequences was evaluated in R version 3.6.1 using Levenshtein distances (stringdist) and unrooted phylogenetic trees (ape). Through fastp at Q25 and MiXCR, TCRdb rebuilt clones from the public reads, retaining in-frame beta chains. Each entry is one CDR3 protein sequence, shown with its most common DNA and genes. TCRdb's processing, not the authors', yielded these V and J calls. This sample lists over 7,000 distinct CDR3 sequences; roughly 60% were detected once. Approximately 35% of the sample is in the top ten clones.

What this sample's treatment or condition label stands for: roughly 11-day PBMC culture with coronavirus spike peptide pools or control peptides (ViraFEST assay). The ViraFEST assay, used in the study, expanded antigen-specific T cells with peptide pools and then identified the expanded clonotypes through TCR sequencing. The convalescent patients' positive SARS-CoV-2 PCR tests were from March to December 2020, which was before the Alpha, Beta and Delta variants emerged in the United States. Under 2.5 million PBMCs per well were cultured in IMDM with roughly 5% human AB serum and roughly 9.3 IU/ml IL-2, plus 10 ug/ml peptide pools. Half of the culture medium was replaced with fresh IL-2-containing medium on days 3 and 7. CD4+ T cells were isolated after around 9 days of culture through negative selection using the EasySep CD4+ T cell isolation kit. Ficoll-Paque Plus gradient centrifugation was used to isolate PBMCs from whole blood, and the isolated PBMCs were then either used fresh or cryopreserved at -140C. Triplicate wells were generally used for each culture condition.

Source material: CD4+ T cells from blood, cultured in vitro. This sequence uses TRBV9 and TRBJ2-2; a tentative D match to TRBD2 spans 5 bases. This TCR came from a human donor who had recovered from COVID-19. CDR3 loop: CASSSDSDTGELFF. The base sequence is TGTGCCAGCAGCTCGGACTCGGACACCGGGGAGCTGTTTTTT.